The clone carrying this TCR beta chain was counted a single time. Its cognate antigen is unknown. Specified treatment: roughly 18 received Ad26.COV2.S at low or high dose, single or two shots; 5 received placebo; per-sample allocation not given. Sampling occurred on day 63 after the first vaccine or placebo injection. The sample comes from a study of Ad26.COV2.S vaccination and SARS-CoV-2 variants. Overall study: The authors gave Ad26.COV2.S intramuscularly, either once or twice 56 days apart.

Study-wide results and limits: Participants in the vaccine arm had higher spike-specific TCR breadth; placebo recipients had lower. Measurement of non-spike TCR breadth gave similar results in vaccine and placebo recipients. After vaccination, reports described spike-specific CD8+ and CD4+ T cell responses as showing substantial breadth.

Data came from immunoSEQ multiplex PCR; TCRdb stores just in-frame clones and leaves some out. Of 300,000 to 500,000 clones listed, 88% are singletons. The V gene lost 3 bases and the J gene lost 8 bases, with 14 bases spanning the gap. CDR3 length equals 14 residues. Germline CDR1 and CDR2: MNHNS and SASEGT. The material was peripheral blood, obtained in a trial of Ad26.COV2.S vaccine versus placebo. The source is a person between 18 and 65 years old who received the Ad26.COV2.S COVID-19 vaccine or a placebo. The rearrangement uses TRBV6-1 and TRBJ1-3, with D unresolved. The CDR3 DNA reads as TGTGCCAGCAGTGATTTAACGATCGGGGACACCATATATTTT. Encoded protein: CASSDLTIGDTIYF.